The 24 T cell receptor beta chains below all came from one sample that was sequenced in a study of cytomegalovirus exposure and HLA in healthy donors. Sequenced by immunoSEQ multiplex PCR; TCRdb stores in-frame clones only, minus some. The sample has 120,000 or so clones; about nine tenths are singletons. The sample was PBMCs. The receptors here all came from a woman aged 18-30 years in good health and CMV-seronegative.

V is TRBV7-8 and J is TRBJ1-2; the D is unclear. Germline values: CDR1 SGHVS, CDR2 FQNEAQ. This CDR3 spans 11 amino acids. V lost 8 bases and J lost 7, with 11 bases in between. CDR3 loop: CASRGGGGYTF. The CDR3 region has the DNA TGTGCCAGCCGGGGTGGCGGTGGCTACACCTTC.

V usage is TRBV7-2 and J usage is TRBJ2-1; 7 bases fit TRBD1. Looked up from germline, CDR1 is SGHTA and CDR2 is FQGNSA. CDR3 length: 16 residues. With V trimmed by 3 bases and J by 4 bases, 9 bases remained unmatched. The CDR3 DNA reads TGTGCCAGCAGCTTCCGCCGGGACAGACTGTACAATGAGCAGTTCTTC. This codes for CASSFRRDRLYNEQFF.

V usage is TRBV4-2 and J usage is TRBJ2-2, with D possibly TRBD1 on 6 matching bases. The CDR3 is 15 residues long. V was clipped by 1 base and J by 0 bases, with 6 bases between them. Looked up from germline, CDR1 is LGHNA and CDR2 is YNFKEQ. The CDR3 sequence: CASSQGTANTGELFF. CDR3 coding DNA: TGTGCCAGCAGCCAAGGGACAGCGAACACCGGGGAGCTGTTTTTT.

The chain has TRBV18 and TRBJ2-5; D gene uncertain. V lost 3 bases to trimming and J lost 1 base, with 12 bases between them. The CDR3 length is 15 residues. The germline gives CDR1 KGHSH, CDR2 LQKENI. The CDR3 spells CASSPYMVPQETQYF. CDR3 sequence (DNA): TGTGCCAGCTCACCGTACATGGTTCCCCAAGAGACCCAGTACTTC.

The V call is TRBV27, the J call TRBJ2-7, with 12 bases fitting TRBD1. The germline gives CDR1 MNHEY, CDR2 SMNVEV (reference sequence). V lost 6 bases to trimming and J lost 7 bases; unmatched junction nucleotides: 4. The length of the CDR3 is 13 residues. The CDR3 DNA follows: TGTGCCAGCAGGGGACAGGGGGCTGAAGAGCAGTACTTC. Its translation: CASRGQGAEEQYF.

This rearrangement joins TRBV2 to TRBJ2-1; possible D gene TRBD1, 6 bases. Trimming pared 4 bases from V and 0 bases from J, leaving 13 bases between. The germline V gene encodes CDR1 SNHLY and CDR2 FYNNEI. The CDR3 has 16 amino acids. The CDR3 reads CASSGRQDLSYNEQFF. The CDR3 nucleotides read TGTGCCAGCAGTGGCCGACAGGACCTCTCCTACAATGAGCAGTTCTTC. Filled out from reference TRBV2 and TRBJ2-1, the complete variable domain reads EPEVTQTPSHQVTQMGQEVILRCVPISNHLYFYWYRQILGQKVEFLVSFYNNEISEKSEIFDDQFSVERPDGSNFTLKIRSTKLEDSAMYFCASSGRQDLSYNEQFFGPGTRLTVL.

CDR3 nucleotide sequence: TGTGCCACCGGCAATCAGCCCCAGCATTTT. This sequence encodes CATGNQPQHF. The rearrangement links TRBV6-1 to TRBJ1-5, with no clear D. Germline V lookup: CDR1 MNHNS, CDR2 SASEGT. The CDR3 covers 10 residues. The ends were cut back, 10 bases at V and 2 bases at J, with 3 bases in the middle.

V usage is TRBV28 and J usage is TRBJ2-3; TRBD2 matches at 11 bases. CDR3 length equals 18 residues. Germline loops: CDR1 MDHEN, CDR2 SYDVKM. Losses at the gene ends were 5 bases for V and 3 bases for J; bases not matched to a gene: 13. The DNA for the CDR3 is TGTGCCAGCAGTAAGAACGGGCCTAGCGGGAGGAGTACAGATACGCAGTATTTT. This codes for CASSKNGPSGRSTDTQYF. Full variable domain (missing parts from reference TRBV28 and TRBJ2-3): DVKVTQSSRYLVKRTGEKVFLECVQDMDHENMFWYRQDPGLGLRLIYFSYDVKMKEKGDIPEGYSVSREKKERFSLILESASTNQTSMYLCASSKNGPSGRSTDTQYFGPGTRLTVL.

V is TRBV6-6 and J is TRBJ1-6; maybe TRBD1 (5 bases). V was clipped by 5 bases and J by 10 bases, with 18 bases between them. This CDR3 has 15 amino acids. Germline CDR1 MNHNY, CDR2 SVGAGI (reference sequence). CDR3 DNA: TGTGCCAGCAGTCCACACAGGCAGGTTAACTCACCCCTCCACTTT. It is translated as CASSPHRQVNSPLHF.

This clone turned up a few times. DNA of the CDR3: TGTGCCAGCAGCCCCGGGACTAGCGGGGAGGATACGCAGTATTTT. Protein product: CASSPGTSGEDTQYF. This chain joins TRBV6-4 and TRBJ2-3, with 13 positions matching TRBD2. Germline V gene sequence: CDR1 MRHNA, CDR2 SNTAGT. The CDR3 consists of 15 residues. V was clipped by 6 bases and J by 6 bases; unmatched bases: 6.

The chain recombines TRBV19 with TRBJ2-7; TRBD2 agrees at 11 bases. Unmatched junction bases numbered 4, after V lost 7 bases and J lost 2 bases. This CDR3 has 14 residues. CDR1 is LNHDA, CDR2 SQIVND, per germline (reference sequence). CDR3 sequence (DNA): TGTGCCAGTAAAATAGCGGGAGGGGCCTACGAGCAGTACTTC. Residues: CASKIAGGAYEQYF.

V usage is TRBV28 and J usage is TRBJ2-7; unclear D gene. The germline V and J ends were trimmed by 4 bases and 2 bases, with 6 bases remaining between them. CDR1 MDHEN and CDR2 SYDVKM come from the germline V gene. CDR3 length: 12 amino acids. The CDR3 sequence is CASSSQTYEQYF. The CDR3 DNA follows: TGTGCCAGCAGTTCCCAGACCTACGAGCAGTACTTC.

This chain uses TRBV7-2 with TRBJ2-7; D is ambiguous. CDR1 is SGHTA and CDR2 is FQGNSA in the germline V gene. V lost 4 bases, J lost 6 bases, and 16 bases lay in between. This CDR3 has 14 amino acids. The CDR3 is CASSSTFGPFEQYF. DNA of the CDR3: TGTGCCAGCAGCTCCACCTTTGGGCCGTTCGAGCAGTACTTC.

The V gene is TRBV7-3, the J gene TRBJ2-1; D unclear. The length of the CDR3 is 15 residues. Germline V gene sequence: CDR1 SGHTA, CDR2 FQGTGA. Deletions cut 3 bases from V and 0 bases from J, with 9 bases between. CDR3 DNA: TGTGCCAGCAGCTTGATGGGCAGCTCCTACAATGAGCAGTTCTTC. Translation: CASSLMGSSYNEQFF.

V and J are TRBV4-2 and TRBJ1-1, with D possibly TRBD1 on 5 matching bases. Germline V lookup: CDR1 LGHNA, CDR2 YNFKEQ. Trimming took off 1 base at V and 10 bases at J, with 16 bases between the two ends. CDR3 length: 14 residues. In DNA form, the CDR3 reads TGTGCCAGCAGCCAAGGGGCACAGGCCTCCCGAGCTTTCTTT. Amino acid sequence: CASSQGAQASRAFF.

The chain has TRBV2 and TRBJ1-1; TRBD1 is a possible D gene (6 bases). The germline V and J ends were trimmed by 3 bases and 1 base, with 6 bases remaining between them. The CDR3 is 13 residues long. CDR1 and CDR2 (germline): SNHLY, FYNNEI. The CDR3 loop reads CASSETGNTEAFF. CDR3 in DNA: TGTGCCAGCAGTGAGACAGGGAACACTGAAGCTTTCTTT.

The chain has TRBV13 and TRBJ2-7; TRBD2 matches 8 bases. CDR3 length: 14 residues. CDR1 and CDR2 from the germline V gene are PRHDT and FYEKMQ (reference sequence). With 5 bases clipped from V and 7 bases from J, the junction kept 10 bases outside the gene matches. This chain's CDR3 is CASSLSGRLGEQYF. The CDR3 nucleotides read TGTGCCAGCAGCCTCAGCGGGAGATTGGGTGAGCAGTACTTC.

With regard to this clone: Sequence at one end of the junction differs from germline and may be a read error. This chain uses TRBV7-7 with TRBJ1-1; possible D gene TRBD1, 5 bases. Germline CDR1 reads SSHAT; CDR2 reads FNYEAQ (reference sequence). The CDR3 runs 13 residues. The CDR3 nucleotides are TGTGCTAGCAGCTTACAGGTGAACACTGAAGCTTTCTTT. Translating it yields CASSLQVNTEAFF. Together with reference TRBV7-7 and TRBJ1-1, the CDR3 gives the full variable domain: GAGVSQSPRYKVTKRGQDVTLRCDPISSHATLYWYQQALGQGPEFLTYFNYEAQPDKSGLPSDRFSAERPEGSISTLTIQRTEQRDSAMYRCASSLQVNTEAFFGQGTRLTVV.

The chain links TRBV6-1 to TRBJ1-4; 9 bases agree with TRBD1. V trimming: 4 bases; J trimming: 7 bases; junction bases outside the gene matches: 7. The CDR3 is 15 amino acids. The V gene's germline CDR1 is MNHNS and CDR2 SASEGT. CDR3 residues: CASSGLQGASEKLFF. CDR3 sequence (DNA): TGTGCCAGCAGTGGATTACAGGGGGCAAGTGAAAAACTGTTTTTT.

The chain combines TRBV10-3 with TRBJ2-5; D perhaps matches TRBD2 (7 bases). This CDR3 is built from 14 residues. Trimming pared 0 bases from V and 5 bases from J, leaving 10 bases between. CDR1 is ENHRY, CDR2 SYGVKD, per germline. The DNA of the CDR3 is TGTGCCATCAGTGAGTCGAAGGGGGGGGAGACCCAGTACTTC. It encodes CAISESKGGETQYF.

This sequence joins TRBV6-6 and TRBJ1-4; D may be TRBD1 (5 bases). V lost 8 bases to trimming and J lost 6 bases, with 10 bases between them. The CDR3 sequence is 12 residues long. Germline values: CDR1 MNHNY, CDR2 SVGAGI (reference sequence). CDR3 DNA sequence: TGTGCCAGCCGCAGGGAGGATGAAAAACTGTTTTTT. Its translation is CASRREDEKLFF.

This clone was counted a single time. The chain recombines TRBV11-1 with TRBJ2-1; 8 nucleotides line up with TRBD1. J lost 8 bases, V lost 5 bases, and 5 bases had no gene match. This CDR3 is 13 amino acids long. The V gene's germline CDR1 is SGHAT and CDR2 FQDESV (reference sequence). The CDR3 bases are TGTGCCAGCAGCCAGGACAGGGACGATGAGCAGTTCTTC. It translates to CASSQDRDDEQFF.

The chain couples TRBV7-2 to TRBJ2-7, with D maybe TRBD1 (8 bases). The CDR3 has 14 amino acids. Germline lookup yields CDR1 SGHTA and CDR2 FQGNSA. Between the trimmed V and J ends, which lost 5 bases and 4 bases, there was a span of 15 bases. The CDR3 is CASSRDRRGYEQYF. DNA for the CDR3: TGTGCCAGCAGCCGGGACAGGCGGGGGTACGAGCAGTACTTC.

The CDR3 here is CAWRGRALSSVYGYTF. The CDR3 nucleotides read TGTGCCTGGAGGGGCAGGGCCCTTAGCAGTGTCTATGGCTACACCTTC. The chain combines TRBV30 with TRBJ1-2; possibly TRBD1 for D (5 bases). This CDR3 is 16 amino acids long. Trimming cost V 3 bases and J 4 bases, with 21 bases left between them. Germline V lookup: CDR1 GTSNPN, CDR2 SVGIG (reference sequence).